This TCR beta chain was documented in a study of Ad26.COV2.S vaccination and SARS-CoV-2 variants. The study's findings and limits: Total responses of T cells may have been underestimated by the analyses of TCR breadth and depth.

As for this clone: Its antigen is not identified.

Data came from immunoSEQ multiplex PCR; TCRdb stores just in-frame clones and leaves some out. The table lists about 480,000 clones, 87% of them singletons. The CDR3 extends over 14 amino acids. Trimming stripped 3 bases from V and 2 bases from J, with 10 bases between. Germline V gene sequence: CDR1 LNHDA, CDR2 SQIVND (reference sequence). Treatment denoted: some 20 received Ad26.COV2.S at low or high dose, single or two shots; about 5 received placebo; per-sample allocation not given. The investigators took samples on day 63 after the first vaccine or placebo injection. The source material was peripheral blood, sampled in a trial of Ad26.COV2.S vaccine versus placebo. The clonotype comes from a person aged 18-65 years who received the Ad26.COV2.S COVID-19 vaccine or a placebo. The V gene is TRBV19, the J gene TRBJ2-5; D may be TRBD1 (6 bases). The CDR3 sequence is CASSIQGKQETQYF. The CDR3, as DNA: TGTGCCAGTAGTATTCAGGGGAAACAAGAGACCCAGTACTTC.